This section outlines one TCR beta chain sequence together with its context. Its specificity is unknown. Both 60 Vbeta primers and 13 Jbeta primers went into the PCR. Assay used: immunoSEQ multiplex PCR; TCRdb lists only in-frame clones, some missing. The sample yields 110,000 to 150,000 clones, around four fifths seen once. This sample was included in a study of cytomegalovirus exposure and HLA in healthy donors. The CDR3 has 13 residues. V was cut by 2 bases and J by 5 bases, with 10 bases left in between. In germline, CDR1 is LNHDA, CDR2 SQIVND (reference sequence). Study conclusions and caveats: TCR beta V- and J-gene trimming, according to a later analysis, was linked to a missense DCLRE1C variant.

The specimen was PBMCs. The chain joins TRBV19 to TRBJ2-7; the D gene is possibly TRBD1 (5 bases). The receptor's source is a woman between 55 and 75 years old in good health and CMV-seropositive. The CDR3 bases are TGTGCCAGTAGTATACGTGGGGCTAACGAGCAGTACTTC. This encodes CASSIRGANEQYF.